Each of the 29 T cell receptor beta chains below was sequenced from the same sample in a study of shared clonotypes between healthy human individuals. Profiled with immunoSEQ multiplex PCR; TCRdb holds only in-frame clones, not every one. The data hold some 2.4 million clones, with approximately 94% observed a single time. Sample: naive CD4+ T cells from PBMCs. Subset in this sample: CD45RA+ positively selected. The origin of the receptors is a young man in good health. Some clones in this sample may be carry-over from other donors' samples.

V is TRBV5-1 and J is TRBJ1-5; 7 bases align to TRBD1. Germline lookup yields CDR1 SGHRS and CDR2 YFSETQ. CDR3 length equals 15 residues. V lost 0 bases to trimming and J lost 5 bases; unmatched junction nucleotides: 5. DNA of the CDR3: TGCGCCAGCAGCTTGGAGGGGGCGGGAGATCAGCCCCAGCATTTT. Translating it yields CASSLEGAGDQPQHF.

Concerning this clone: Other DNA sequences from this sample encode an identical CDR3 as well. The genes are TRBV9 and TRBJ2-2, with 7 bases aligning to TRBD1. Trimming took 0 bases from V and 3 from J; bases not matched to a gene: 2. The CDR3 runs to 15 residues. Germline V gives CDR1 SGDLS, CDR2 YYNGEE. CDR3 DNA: TGTGCCAGCAGCGTAGGTCAGGGGGACACCGGGGAGCTGTTTTTT. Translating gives CASSVGQGDTGELFF.

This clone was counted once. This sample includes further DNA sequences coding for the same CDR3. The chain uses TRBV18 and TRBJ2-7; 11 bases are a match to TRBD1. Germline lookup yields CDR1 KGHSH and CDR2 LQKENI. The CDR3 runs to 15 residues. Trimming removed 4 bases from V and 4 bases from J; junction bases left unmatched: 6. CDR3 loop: CASSQGTGGVYEQYF. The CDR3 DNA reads TGTGCCAGCTCACAAGGGACAGGGGGAGTGTACGAGCAGTACTTC.

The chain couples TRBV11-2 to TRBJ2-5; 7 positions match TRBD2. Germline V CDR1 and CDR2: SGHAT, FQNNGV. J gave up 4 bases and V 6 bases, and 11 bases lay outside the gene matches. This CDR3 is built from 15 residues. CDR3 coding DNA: TGTGCCAGCAGGCGACTAGCCGCGATTGCAGAGACCCAGTACTTC. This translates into CASRRLAAIAETQYF.

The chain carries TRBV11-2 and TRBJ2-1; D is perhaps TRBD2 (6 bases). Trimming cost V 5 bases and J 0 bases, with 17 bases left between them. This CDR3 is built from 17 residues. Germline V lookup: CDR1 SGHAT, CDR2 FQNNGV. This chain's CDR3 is CASSNYFLANSYNEQFF. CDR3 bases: TGTGCCAGCAGCAATTATTTTCTAGCGAACTCCTACAATGAGCAGTTCTTC. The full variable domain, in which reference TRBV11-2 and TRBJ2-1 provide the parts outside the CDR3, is EAGVAQSPRYKIIEKRQSVAFWCNPISGHATLYWYQQILGQGPKLLIQFQNNGVVDDSQLPKDRFSAERLKGVDSTLKIQPAKLEDSAVYLCASSNYFLANSYNEQFFGPGTRLTVL.

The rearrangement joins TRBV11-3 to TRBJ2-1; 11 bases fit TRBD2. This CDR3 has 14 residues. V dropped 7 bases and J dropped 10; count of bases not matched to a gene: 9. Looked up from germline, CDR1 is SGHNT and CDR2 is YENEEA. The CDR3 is CASKGSGGAGEQFF. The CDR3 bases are TGTGCCAGCAAGGGTAGCGGGGGGGCTGGAGAGCAGTTCTTC.

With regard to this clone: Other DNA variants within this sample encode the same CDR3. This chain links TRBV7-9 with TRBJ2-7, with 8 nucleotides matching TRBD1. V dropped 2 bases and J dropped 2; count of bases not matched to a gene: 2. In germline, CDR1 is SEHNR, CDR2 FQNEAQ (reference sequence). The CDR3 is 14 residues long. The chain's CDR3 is CASSLSQGAYEQYF. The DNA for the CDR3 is TGTGCCAGCAGCTTATCACAGGGGGCCTACGAGCAGTACTTC.

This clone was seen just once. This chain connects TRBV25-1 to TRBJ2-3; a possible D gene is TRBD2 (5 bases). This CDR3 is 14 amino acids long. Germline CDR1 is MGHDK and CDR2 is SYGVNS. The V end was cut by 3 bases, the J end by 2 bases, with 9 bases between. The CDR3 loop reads CASSDPGLTDTQYF. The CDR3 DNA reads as TGTGCCAGCAGTGATCCAGGACTCACAGATACGCAGTATTTT. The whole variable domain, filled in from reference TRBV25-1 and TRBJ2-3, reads EADIYQTPRYLVIGTGKKITLECSQTMGHDKMYWYQQDPGMELHLIHYSYGVNSTEKGDLSSESTVSRIRTEHFPLTLESARPSHTSQYLCASSDPGLTDTQYFGPGTRLTVL.

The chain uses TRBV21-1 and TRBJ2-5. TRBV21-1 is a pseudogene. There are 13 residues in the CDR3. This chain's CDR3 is CAYETGPQETQYF. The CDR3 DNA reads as TGTGCCTACGAAACCGGGCCCCAAGAGACCCAGTACTTC.

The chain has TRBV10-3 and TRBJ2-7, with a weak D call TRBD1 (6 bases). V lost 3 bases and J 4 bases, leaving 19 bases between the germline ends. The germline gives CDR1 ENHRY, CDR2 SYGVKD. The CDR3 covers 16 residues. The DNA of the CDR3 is TGTGCCATCAGTGAAAGGCGAGGTGACAGGTCGTACGAGCAGTACTTC. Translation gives CAISERRGDRSYEQYF.

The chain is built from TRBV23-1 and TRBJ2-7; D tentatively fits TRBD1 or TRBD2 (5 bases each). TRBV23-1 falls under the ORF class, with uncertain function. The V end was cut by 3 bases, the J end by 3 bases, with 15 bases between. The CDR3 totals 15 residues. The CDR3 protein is CASSHKEGRDYEQYF. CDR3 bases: TGCGCCAGCAGTCACAAAGAGGGCAGGGACTACGAGCAGTACTTC.

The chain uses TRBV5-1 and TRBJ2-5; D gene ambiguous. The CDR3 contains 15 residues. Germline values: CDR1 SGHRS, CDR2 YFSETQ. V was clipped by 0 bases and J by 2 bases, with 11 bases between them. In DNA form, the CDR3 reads TGCGCCAGCAGCTTGGTAGTTGGGCCTCAAGAGACCCAGTACTTC. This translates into CASSLVVGPQETQYF.

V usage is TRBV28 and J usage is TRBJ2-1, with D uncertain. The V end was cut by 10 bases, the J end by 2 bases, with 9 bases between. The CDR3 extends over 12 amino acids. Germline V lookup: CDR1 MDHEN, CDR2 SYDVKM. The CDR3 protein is CATRSPYNEQFF. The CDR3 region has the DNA TGTGCCACCAGGAGCCCCTACAATGAGCAGTTCTTC.

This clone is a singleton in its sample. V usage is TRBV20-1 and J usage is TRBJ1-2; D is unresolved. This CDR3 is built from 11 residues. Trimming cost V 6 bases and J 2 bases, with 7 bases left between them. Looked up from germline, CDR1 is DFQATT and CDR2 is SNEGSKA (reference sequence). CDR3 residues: CSAPQNYGYTF. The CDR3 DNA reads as TGCAGTGCCCCTCAAAACTATGGCTACACCTTC.

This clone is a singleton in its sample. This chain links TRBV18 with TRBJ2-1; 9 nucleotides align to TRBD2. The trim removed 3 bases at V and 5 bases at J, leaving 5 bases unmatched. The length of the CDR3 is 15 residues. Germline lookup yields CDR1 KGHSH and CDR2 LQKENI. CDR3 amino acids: CASSPGLAAHNEQFF. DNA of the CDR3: TGTGCCAGCTCACCGGGACTAGCAGCCCACAATGAGCAGTTCTTC.

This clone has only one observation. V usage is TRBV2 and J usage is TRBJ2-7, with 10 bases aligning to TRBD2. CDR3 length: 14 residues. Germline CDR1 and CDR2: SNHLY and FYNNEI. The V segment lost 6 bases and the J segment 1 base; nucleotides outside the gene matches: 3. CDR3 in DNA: TGTGCCAGCAGGACTAGCGGGCTATCCTACGAGCAGTACTTC. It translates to CASRTSGLSYEQYF.

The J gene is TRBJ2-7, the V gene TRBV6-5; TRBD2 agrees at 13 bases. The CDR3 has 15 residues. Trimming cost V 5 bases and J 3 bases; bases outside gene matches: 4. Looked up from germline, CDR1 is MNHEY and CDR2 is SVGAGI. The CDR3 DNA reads TGTGCCAGCAGTCCGAGACTAGCGGGAGGCTACGAGCAGTACTTC. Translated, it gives CASSPRLAGGYEQYF.

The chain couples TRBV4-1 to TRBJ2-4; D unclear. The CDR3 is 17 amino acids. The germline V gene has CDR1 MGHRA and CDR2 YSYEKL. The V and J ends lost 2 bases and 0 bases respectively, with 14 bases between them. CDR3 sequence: CASSQPTVREAKNIQYF. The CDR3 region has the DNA TGCGCCAGCAGCCAACCAACGGTCCGCGAAGCCAAAAACATTCAGTACTTC.

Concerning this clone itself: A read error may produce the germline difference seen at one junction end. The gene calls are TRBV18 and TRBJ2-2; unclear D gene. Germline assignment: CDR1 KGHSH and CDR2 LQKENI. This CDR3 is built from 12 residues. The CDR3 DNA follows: TGTGCCCGCTCACCCGACCTAGGGGAGCTGTTTTTT. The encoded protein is CARSPDLGELFF.

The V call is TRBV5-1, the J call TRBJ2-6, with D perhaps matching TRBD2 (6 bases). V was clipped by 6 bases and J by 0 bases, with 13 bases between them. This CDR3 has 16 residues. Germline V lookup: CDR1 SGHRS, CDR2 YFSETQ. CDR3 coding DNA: TGCGCCAGCAACCCGGGGGTGAGCTCTGGGGCCAACGTCCTGACTTTC. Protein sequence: CASNPGVSSGANVLTF.

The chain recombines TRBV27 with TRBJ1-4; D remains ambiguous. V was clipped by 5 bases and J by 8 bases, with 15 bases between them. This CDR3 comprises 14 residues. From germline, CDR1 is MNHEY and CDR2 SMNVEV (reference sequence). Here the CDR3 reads CASSNSRVTEKLFF. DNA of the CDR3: TGTGCCAGCAGTAACAGCCGCGTGACAGAAAAACTGTTTTTT.

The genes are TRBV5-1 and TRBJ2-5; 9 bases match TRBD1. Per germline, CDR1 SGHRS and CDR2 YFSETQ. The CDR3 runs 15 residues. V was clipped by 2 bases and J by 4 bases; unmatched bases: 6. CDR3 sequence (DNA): TGCGCCAGCAGCTTTGCGGGACAGGGTGGAGAGACCCAGTACTTC. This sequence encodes CASSFAGQGGETQYF.

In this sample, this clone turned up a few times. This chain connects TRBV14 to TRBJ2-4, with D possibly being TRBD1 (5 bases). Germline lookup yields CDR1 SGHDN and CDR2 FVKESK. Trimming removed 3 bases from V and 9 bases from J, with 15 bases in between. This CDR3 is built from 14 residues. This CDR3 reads CASSQGSFQGIQYF. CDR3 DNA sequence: TGTGCCAGCAGCCAGGGCTCTTTTCAGGGCATTCAGTACTTC.

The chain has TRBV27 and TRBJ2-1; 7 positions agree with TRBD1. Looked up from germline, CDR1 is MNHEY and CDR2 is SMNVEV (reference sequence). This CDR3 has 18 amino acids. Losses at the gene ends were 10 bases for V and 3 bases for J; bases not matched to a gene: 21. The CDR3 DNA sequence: TGTGCCACCACCGTAAGGGGGCAGCGTTTGGTTATCTACAATGAGCAGTTCTTC. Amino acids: CATTVRGQRLVIYNEQFF.

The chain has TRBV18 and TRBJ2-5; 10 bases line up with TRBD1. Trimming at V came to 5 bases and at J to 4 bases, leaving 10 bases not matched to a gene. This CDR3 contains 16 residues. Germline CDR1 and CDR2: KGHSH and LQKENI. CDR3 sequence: CASSERQGAIGETQYF. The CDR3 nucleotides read TGTGCCAGCTCAGAGAGACAGGGGGCAATCGGAGAGACCCAGTACTTC.

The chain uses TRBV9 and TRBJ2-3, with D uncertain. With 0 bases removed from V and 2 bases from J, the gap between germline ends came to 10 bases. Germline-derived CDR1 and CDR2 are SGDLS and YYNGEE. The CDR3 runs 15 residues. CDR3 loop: CASSVGPGFTDTQYF. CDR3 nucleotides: TGTGCCAGCAGCGTAGGTCCTGGCTTCACAGATACGCAGTATTTT.

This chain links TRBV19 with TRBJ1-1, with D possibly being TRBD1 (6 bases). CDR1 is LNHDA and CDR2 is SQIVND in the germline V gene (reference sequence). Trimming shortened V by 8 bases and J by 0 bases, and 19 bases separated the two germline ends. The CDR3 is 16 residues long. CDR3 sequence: CASGTQQDFMNTEAFF. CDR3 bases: TGTGCCAGTGGGACACAACAGGATTTCATGAACACTGAAGCTTTCTTT. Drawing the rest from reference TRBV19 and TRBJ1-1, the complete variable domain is DGGITQSPKYLFRKEGQNVTLSCEQNLNHDAMYWYRQDPGQGLRLIYYSQIVNDFQKGDIAEGYSVSREKKESFPLTVTSAQKNPTAFYLCASGTQQDFMNTEAFFGQGTRLTVV.

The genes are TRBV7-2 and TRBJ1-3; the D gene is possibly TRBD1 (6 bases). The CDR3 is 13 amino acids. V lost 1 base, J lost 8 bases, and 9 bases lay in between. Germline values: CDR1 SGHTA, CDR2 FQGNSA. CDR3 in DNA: TGTGCCAGCAGCTTAGAGGGGGGCGACACCATATATTTT. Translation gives CASSLEGGDTIYF. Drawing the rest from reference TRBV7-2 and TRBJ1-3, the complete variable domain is GAGVSQSPSNKVTEKGKDVELRCDPISGHTALYWYRQSLGQGLEFLIYFQGNSAPDKSGLPSDRFSAERTGGSVSTLTIQRTQQEDSAVYLCASSLEGGDTIYFGEGSWLTVV.

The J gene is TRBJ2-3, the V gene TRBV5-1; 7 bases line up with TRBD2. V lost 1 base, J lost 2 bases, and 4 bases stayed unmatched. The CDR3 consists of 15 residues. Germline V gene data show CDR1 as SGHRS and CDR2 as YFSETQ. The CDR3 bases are TGCGCCAGCAGCTTGTCGCTAGCGGTCACAGATACGCAGTATTTT. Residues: CASSLSLAVTDTQYF.